The rows below give T cell receptor beta chains drawn from one sample of a study of molecular identifiers for immune sequencing clone quantification. A single record per CDR3 protein comes from TCRdb applying MiXCR to the PCR reads. The sample carries about 630,000 distinct CDR3 sequences, about 25% recorded once. Sequencing was performed on naive CD8+ T cells from blood, with Jurkat cell RNA spiked in. The receptors stem from a human donor in good health. Some libraries in this study had Jurkat cell RNA spiked in. The CDR3 runs from the conserved cysteine through the conserved F or W. Expanded clones are given a class, and other clones once, few, many or no size at all.

>NA|TRBV4-3
CASSQEWQDNQPQHF
>NA|TRBV28
CARPLPGTHGTPYF
>NA|TRBV30
CAWSRGQSGETQYF
>few|TRBV29-1
CSVEEDKFTHYGYTF
>many|TRBV7-2
CASSCPPDQETQYF
>NA|TRBV6-2/TRBV6-3
CASGMTRKTDTQYF
>NA|TRBV4-1
CASSQASGGHNEQFF
>many|TRBV28
CASSPLRQGAYEQYF
>NA|TRBV24-1
CATSDFNWGPGELFF
>many|TRBV7-6
CASSPYGTEAFF
>few|TRBV27
CASSLTWDRTTDTQYF
>many|TRBV28
CASSFDGPRGPWTYEQYF
>many|TRBV9
CASSAGTGAIEAFF
>NA|TRBV4-1
CASSQEAGQGVGNTIYF
>once|TRBV30
CAWSVSILGEKQFF